Below, 27 T cell receptor beta chains from the same sample are listed, as sequenced in a study of cytomegalovirus exposure and HLA in healthy donors. The primer mix had 60 Vbeta and 13 Jbeta primers. The method was immunoSEQ multiplex PCR; TCRdb's version includes in-frame clones alone and lacks a portion of them. This repertoire shows roughly 150,000 clones, 68% found once; its top ten account for around 4.2%. Sequencing used PBMCs. These receptors came from a man aged 60-69 years in good health and CMV-seronegative.

J is TRBJ2-3 and V is TRBV5-4; 7 bases are shared with TRBD2. In germline, CDR1 is SGHNT, CDR2 YYREEE (reference sequence). The V and J ends lost 0 bases and 4 bases, in that order; junction bases with no gene match: 5. There are 15 residues in the CDR3. The chain's CDR3 is CASSLDLAAADTQYF. CDR3 DNA: TGTGCCAGCAGCTTGGATCTAGCGGCCGCAGATACGCAGTATTTT.

The chain links TRBV7-9 to TRBJ2-1; tentatively, D is TRBD2 (5 bases). The germline V and J ends were trimmed by 6 bases and 0 bases, with 12 bases remaining between them. The CDR3 runs to 15 residues. Germline CDR1 and CDR2: SEHNR and FQNEAQ (reference sequence). The DNA for the CDR3 is TGTGCCAGCAGTTACATAGGGAGCTCCTACAATGAGCAGTTCTTC. This gives the protein CASSYIGSSYNEQFF.

This sequence joins TRBV11-2 and TRBJ2-7; 12 bases fit TRBD2. The trim removed 8 bases at V and 3 bases at J, leaving 5 bases unmatched. The germline V gene encodes CDR1 SGHAT and CDR2 FQNNGV. The CDR3 covers 14 residues. In DNA, the CDR3 is TGTGCCAGCGGACGGACTAGCGGGGACTACGAGCAGTACTTC. It encodes CASGRTSGDYEQYF.

This clone was counted between two and nine times. The chain combines TRBV15 with TRBJ2-1; 10 bases match TRBD2. From germline, CDR1 is LNHNV and CDR2 YYDKDF (reference sequence). This CDR3 contains 16 residues. Trimming at V came to 0 bases and at J to 4 bases, leaving 3 bases not matched to a gene. The DNA of the CDR3 is TGTGCCACCAGCAGAGAAGGGACTAGCGCTTACAATGAGCAGTTCTTC. It yields the protein CATSREGTSAYNEQFF.

In its sample, this clone was seen once. J is TRBJ2-3 and V is TRBV5-1, with 8 bases fitting TRBD1. Trimming removed 1 base from V and 4 bases from J; junction bases left unmatched: 2. The germline V gene has CDR1 SGHRS and CDR2 YFSETQ. This CDR3 comprises 14 residues. CDR3 nucleotides: TGCGCCAGCAGCTTGTGGGGACAGGCAGATACGCAGTATTTT. Its translation is CASSLWGQADTQYF.

J is TRBJ2-2 and V is TRBV19; D not certain. Germline loops: CDR1 LNHDA, CDR2 SQIVND (reference sequence). V was clipped by 6 bases and J by 2 bases, with 7 bases between them. This CDR3 has 13 residues. For the CDR3, the DNA is TGTGCCAGTAGGAGGATAAACACCGGGGAGCTGTTTTTT. Its protein product is CASRRINTGELFF.

This sequence joins TRBV4-1 and TRBJ1-6; no clear D. Per the germline V gene, CDR1 is MGHRA and CDR2 is YSYEKL. The CDR3 length is 15 residues. Trimming removed 1 base from V and 0 bases from J, with 4 bases in between. The chain's CDR3 is CASSQGSSYNSPLHF. DNA for the CDR3: TGCGCCAGCAGCCAAGGGAGCTCCTATAATTCACCCCTCCACTTT.

This clone was observed once. CDR3 coding DNA: TGTGCCAGCAGCTTGTCGGCGGGACAAGAGACCCAGTACTTC. Amino acids: CASSLSAGQETQYF. The chain combines TRBV5-6 with TRBJ2-5; tentatively, D is TRBD2 (6 bases). The germline gives CDR1 SGHDT, CDR2 YYEEEE. The V gene lost 1 base and the J gene lost 2 bases, with 9 bases spanning the gap. The CDR3 contains 14 residues.

The sample holds a few counts of this clone. The chain uses TRBV4-1 and TRBJ2-7, with D perhaps matching TRBD1 (6 bases). In germline, CDR1 is MGHRA, CDR2 YSYEKL. Trimming removed 4 bases at V and 6 bases at J, with 13 bases between. The CDR3 is made up of 13 amino acids. CDR3 bases: TGCGCCAGCAGCCCCGTACAGGGCGGCGAGCAGTACTTC. Its protein is CASSPVQGGEQYF.

The gene calls are TRBV7-9 and TRBJ2-4; 10 nucleotides agree with TRBD2. This CDR3 contains 17 residues. Germline V gene lookup returns CDR1 SEHNR and CDR2 FQNEAQ (reference sequence). The J segment lost 2 bases and the V segment lost 5 bases, leaving 9 bases of the junction unmatched. CDR3 in amino acids: CASSVLAGGLSKNIQYF. The CDR3 DNA sequence: TGTGCCAGCAGCGTTTTAGCGGGAGGCTTATCCAAAAACATTCAGTACTTC.

The V call is TRBV2, the J call TRBJ1-4, with 7 bases identical to TRBD1. This CDR3 has 15 amino acids. The germline V gene encodes CDR1 SNHLY and CDR2 FYNNEI. After removal of 6 bases from V and 3 bases from J, the junction contained 7 bases not matched to a gene. The DNA for the CDR3 is TGTGCCAGCAGGGGTCTGGGACAGCCTAATGAAAAACTGTTTTTT. This sequence encodes CASRGLGQPNEKLFF.

This CDR3 reads CASSPTGTGMSGANVLTF. The DNA of the CDR3 is TGTGCCAGCAGCCCCACCGGGACAGGGATGTCTGGGGCCAACGTCCTGACTTTC. The chain recombines TRBV7-3 with TRBJ2-6; 9 nucleotides match TRBD1. Germline V gene sequence: CDR1 SGHTA, CDR2 FQGTGA. The trim removed 5 bases at V and 1 base at J, leaving 9 bases unmatched. The CDR3 sequence is 18 residues long.

The rearrangement joins TRBV19 to TRBJ2-1; 9 positions agree with TRBD1. This CDR3 is 14 amino acids long. CDR1 is LNHDA, CDR2 SQIVND, per germline (reference sequence). V shed 4 bases and J 9 bases; nucleotides not matched to a gene: 7. In nucleotides, the CDR3 is TGTGCCAGTAGTACGCAGACAGGGGGGGCTGAGCAGTTCTTC. It translates to CASSTQTGGAEQFF.

This clone was seen just once. The chain has TRBV20-1 and TRBJ1-6; a weak D match, TRBD1 (6 bases). CDR1 and CDR2 from the germline V gene are DFQATT and SNEGSKA (reference sequence). Between the trimmed V and J ends, which lost 3 bases and 15 bases, there was a span of 9 bases. This CDR3 spans 10 amino acids. CDR3 protein: CSARTGHLHF. The CDR3 bases are TGCAGTGCTAGGACAGGACACCTCCACTTT.

This clone occurred once. The V and J genes are TRBV30 and TRBJ2-7; 10 bases map to TRBD2. The CDR3 contains 13 residues. Germline lookup yields CDR1 GTSNPN and CDR2 SVGIG (reference sequence). V lost 8 bases to trimming and J lost 6 bases; unmatched junction nucleotides: 10. DNA for the CDR3: TGTGCCGGTGAAAGCGGGAGGGGAATCGAGCAGTACTTC. Translation gives CAGESGRGIEQYF.

V usage is TRBV13 and J usage is TRBJ2-5; no reliable D call. V dropped 0 bases and J dropped 2 bases, with 7 bases sitting between them. Germline-derived CDR1 and CDR2 are PRHDT and FYEKMQ (reference sequence). The CDR3 runs to 14 residues. CDR3 bases: TGTGCCAGCAGCTTAGGCCTGAGACAAGAGACCCAGTACTTC. Translating it yields CASSLGLRQETQYF. Using reference TRBV13 and TRBJ2-5 for the parts outside the CDR3, the full variable domain is AAGVIQSPRHLIKEKRETATLKCYPIPRHDTVYWYQQGPGQDPQFLISFYEKMQSDKGSIPDRFSAQQFSDYHSELNMSSLELGDSALYFCASSLGLRQETQYFGPGTRLLVL.

Worth noting for this clone: Other nucleotide sequences in the sample specify the same CDR3. V is TRBV7-3 and J is TRBJ1-1; D unresolved. Trimming removed 2 bases at V and 2 bases at J, with 6 bases between. In germline, CDR1 is SGHTA, CDR2 FQGTGA. The CDR3 consists of 13 residues. This CDR3 is CASSLPGNTEAFF. CDR3 DNA sequence: TGTGCCAGCAGCTTACCGGGTAACACTGAAGCTTTCTTT.

This chain joins TRBV29-1 and TRBJ2-1; TRBD2 might be the D (6 bases). Germline CDR1 SQVTM, CDR2 ANQGSEA. V gave up 7 bases and J gave up 4 bases, with 17 bases separating them. The CDR3 is made up of 14 amino acids. CDR3 region: CSAVGSGLYNEQFF. The CDR3 coding sequence is TGCAGCGCTGTGGGTAGCGGCTTATACAATGAGCAGTTCTTC.

The rearrangement links TRBV19 to TRBJ2-1; D gene unclear. Germline lookup yields CDR1 LNHDA and CDR2 SQIVND (reference sequence). This CDR3 is 16 amino acids long. V was pared by 3 bases and J by 4 bases, with 16 bases between. CDR3 loop: CASSMEPGTLYNEQFF. The CDR3 bases are TGTGCCAGTAGTATGGAGCCCGGCACGCTATACAATGAGCAGTTCTTC.

This chain joins TRBV11-1 and TRBJ2-7; 8 nucleotides match TRBD1. The V segment lost 3 bases and the J segment 7 bases; nucleotides outside the gene matches: 8. The V gene's germline CDR1 is SGHAT and CDR2 FQDESV (reference sequence). This CDR3 has 14 residues. CDR3 coding DNA: TGTGCCAGCAGCTTCGGTCAGGGGGCGCGGGAGCAGTACTTC. It specifies CASSFGQGAREQYF. The full variable domain, rest sourced from reference TRBV11-1 and TRBJ2-7, is EAEVAQSPRYKITEKSQAVAFWCDPISGHATLYWYRQILGQGPELLVQFQDESVVDDSQLPKDRFSAERLKGVDSTLKIQPAELGDSAMYLCASSFGQGAREQYFGPGTRLTVT.

Only a few counts were recorded for this clone. J is TRBJ1-6 and V is TRBV6-4; D unresolved. V was trimmed by 3 bases and J by 8 bases, leaving 8 bases between them. This CDR3 has 13 residues. Germline CDR1 MRHNA, CDR2 SNTAGT. This CDR3 reads CASSESPDSPLHF. The DNA of the CDR3 is TGTGCCAGCAGTGAGTCCCCTGATTCACCCCTCCACTTT.

This clone was seen only a few times. The rearrangement joins TRBV30 to TRBJ1-3; possible D gene TRBD1, 6 bases. CDR1 GTSNPN and CDR2 SVGIG come from the germline V gene (reference sequence). The CDR3 totals 15 residues. V was trimmed by 1 base and J by 4 bases, leaving 14 bases between them. The CDR3 DNA is TGTGCCTGGAGTGACTACAGGGTCGACGGAAACACCATATATTTT. Amino acids: CAWSDYRVDGNTIYF.

The V gene is TRBV6-5, the J gene TRBJ2-5, with D maybe TRBD2 (6 bases). V shed 0 bases and J shed 3 bases, with 14 bases lying between them. The CDR3 spans 16 residues. The germline CDR1 and CDR2 sequences are MNHEY and SVGAGI. The CDR3 sequence: CASSYSKLTSKETQYF. The CDR3 DNA reads as TGTGCCAGCAGTTACTCGAAGCTAACTAGCAAAGAGACCCAGTACTTC.

The rearrangement uses TRBV28 and TRBJ1-1, with a weak D call TRBD1 (5 bases). Germline values: CDR1 MDHEN, CDR2 SYDVKM. Trimming shortened V by 3 bases and J by 2 bases, and 10 bases separated the two germline ends. The CDR3 is 14 residues long. The CDR3 DNA follows: TGTGCCAGCAGTTTCGGGGGTTCTAACACTGAAGCTTTCTTT. It is translated as CASSFGGSNTEAFF.

V is TRBV5-1 and J is TRBJ2-3; no clear D gene. Trimming cost V 0 bases and J 4 bases, with 6 bases left between them. Germline CDR1 and CDR2: SGHRS and YFSETQ. This CDR3 has 13 amino acids. CDR3 residues: CASSLELADTQYF. CDR3 nucleotide sequence: TGCGCCAGCAGCTTGGAGTTAGCAGATACGCAGTATTTT.

The chain joins TRBV5-8 to TRBJ1-5, with D unclear. This CDR3 is built from 15 residues. Germline V gene sequence: CDR1 SGHTS, CDR2 YDEGEE. V lost 2 bases, J lost 0 bases, and 9 bases lay in between. The CDR3 here is CASSFDTYSNQPQHF. The CDR3 bases are TGTGCCAGCAGCTTCGACACTTATAGCAATCAGCCCCAGCATTTT.

The chain couples TRBV11-1 to TRBJ1-2, with a possible D match to TRBD1 (6 bases). The CDR3 is 12 amino acids. V was shortened by 5 bases and J by 8 bases, with 12 bases between the two germline ends. Germline V gene sequence: CDR1 SGHAT, CDR2 FQDESV (reference sequence). Here the CDR3 reads CASSIQGTGYTF. The DNA for the CDR3 is TGTGCCAGCAGCATACAGGGTACGGGCTACACCTTC.